This T cell receptor (beta chain) was sequenced for a study of OX40 agonist ivuxolimab in advanced cancers. Here immunoSEQ multiplex PCR was the method, and the copy in TCRdb shows in-frame clones only, minus some. The table shows approximately 77,000 clones, with just under 85% occurring only once. Concerning this clone itself: Its antigen is not identified.

Findings of the study overall: There were, on average, more expanded clones in CD8+ T cells than in CD4+. Low normalized clonal expansion also occurred in some nonresponding patients.

The CDR3 loop spans 13 amino acids. The V end lost 4 bases, the J end lost 2 bases, and 9 bases lay between the germline ends. CDR1 MNHGY and CDR2 SAAAGT come from the germline V gene. The genes are TRBV6-8 and TRBJ2-7; D uncertain. The sequencing used CD4+ or CD8+ T cells sorted from blood, collected in a trial of the OX40 agonist ivuxolimab. This TCR was recovered from an adult with an advanced solid tumor such as melanoma, head and neck, liver or kidney cancer. CDR3 DNA: TGTGCCAGCAGTTCCCACTCTCCCTACGAGCAGTACTTC. It codes for CASSSHSPYEQYF.